A selection of T cell receptor beta chains follows, all from one sample in a study of blood T cell repertoires in COVID-19. Profiling relied on immunoSEQ multiplex PCR, and the TCRdb table lists in-frame clones only, not all of them. The table has about 76,000 clones, 75% to 90% seen once. The sequenced material came from peripheral blood. The receptors derive from a human donor in a cohort sampled during active COVID-19. Both conserved end residues are part of each CDR3. The D gene is left open where the match is weak. For some rows the clone size is stated as once, few or many, or as a class when expanded; others skip it.

j_call v_call d_call clone_size cdr3_nt cdr3_aa
TRBJ2-1 TRBV7-2 TRBD2 . TGTGCCAGCAGCCTAGCGGGAGGGAGGGAGCAGTTCTTC CASSLAGGREQFF
TRBJ1-4 TRBV27 TRBD1 . TGTGCCAGCAGACCCGGGACAGGGGCTTACTCAACTAATGAAAAACTGTTTTTT CASRPGTGAYSTNEKLFF
TRBJ2-1 TRBV5-1 TRBD1 . TGCGCCAGCCACCGGGACAGGTTCAACAATGAGCAGTTCTTC CASHRDRFNNEQFF
TRBJ2-1 TRBV3-1/TRBV3-2 . . TGTGCCAGCAGCCAAGCGGGGGTCTTTCTCCACAATGAGCAGTTCTTC CASSQAGVFLHNEQFF
TRBJ1-5 TRBV6-6 TRBD1 . TGTGCCAGCATCATGGCCCGGGACAGCAGGCAGCCCCAGCATTTT CASIMARDSRQPQHF
TRBJ2-2 TRBV18 . . TGTGCCAGCTCACCCGCGGGATCCAACACCGGGGAGCTGTTTTTT CASSPAGSNTGELFF
TRBJ1-5 TRBV18 . . TGTGCCAGCTCACCACCGATACAGGGCCCTTATCAGCCCCAGCATTTT CASSPPIQGPYQPQHF
TRBJ1-1 TRBV4-3 . . TGCGCCAGCAGCCAGGGTATTGGGACTGGAGCTTTCTTT CASSQGIGTGAFF
TRBJ1-1 TRBV10-2 . . TGCGCCAGCATCGTGCAGGAGAACACTGAAGCTTTCTTT CASIVQENTEAFF
TRBJ1-3 TRBV5-1 . . TGCGCCAGCAGCTTGGAGGGGAGGGGGACCTCTGGAAACACCATATATTTT CASSLEGRGTSGNTIYF
TRBJ1-6 TRBV7-9 TRBD1 . TGTGCCAGCAGCGAGACAGGGTTTTCACCCCTCCACTTT CASSETGFSPLHF
TRBJ1-2 TRBV10-3 . . TGTGCCATCATGCCAGGAACTGTTTATGGCTACACCTTC CAIMPGTVYGYTF
TRBJ1-1 TRBV10-2 TRBD1 few TGCGCCAGCAGCGAAGGACAGGGTAACACTGAAGCTTTCTTT CASSEGQGNTEAFF
TRBJ1-5 TRBV19 TRBD1 . TGTGCCACCTCGACAGGGGGCGATTACGGACAGCCCCAGCATTTT CATSTGGDYGQPQHF
TRBJ2-3 TRBV5-1 . . TGCGCCAGCAGCTTGGCGCTCTCCCGGGACACAGATACGCAGTATTTT CASSLALSRDTDTQYF
TRBJ2-7 TRBV9 TRBD2 once TGTGCCAGCAGCGCCCGACTAGCGGACTACGAGCAGTACTTC CASSARLADYEQYF
TRBJ1-4 TRBV4-1 TRBD1 . TGCGCCAGCGCCCAGACCAGGGGGGAAAAACTGTTTTTT CASAQTRGEKLFF
TRBJ2-3 TRBV19 TRBD2 . TGTGCCAGTAGTATGGTGACTAGCGGGAGCCGGACGCAGTATTTT CASSMVTSGSRTQYF
TRBJ2-5 TRBV11-2 TRBD1 . TGTGCCAGCAGCCCAGCCGGACAGGGGGAGACCCAGTACTTC CASSPAGQGETQYF
TRBJ2-6 TRBV19 . . TGTGCCAGTAGTATCGGACACCGGATAAGCTCTGGGGCCAACGTCCTGACTTTC CASSIGHRISSGANVLTF
TRBJ2-7 TRBV28 . medium-sized TGTGCCAGCCGCCCCGGTCTCTACTCCTACGAGCAGTACTTC CASRPGLYSYEQYF
TRBJ2-7 TRBV7-2 TRBD2 . TGTGCCAGCAGCTCGGGACTAGCGGGGGAGCAGTACTTC CASSSGLAGEQYF
TRBJ2-2 TRBV18 . . TGTGCCAGCTCACCACGGCAGGGAAGCACCGGGGAGCTGTTTTTT CASSPRQGSTGELFF
TRBJ1-2 TRBV4-1 TRBD1 . TGCGCCAGCAGCCATCCGGGACAGGGGGCTGCTGGCTACACCTTC CASSHPGQGAAGYTF
TRBJ2-4 TRBV28 . . TGTGCCACTCGCGGCACACGCATAGCCAAAAACATTCAGTACTTC CATRGTRIAKNIQYF
TRBJ2-1 TRBV2 TRBD2 . TGTGCCAGCAGGCCCGGGACTAGCGACCCTCAGCAGTTCTTC CASRPGTSDPQQFF
TRBJ2-1 TRBV7-3 . . TGTGCCAGCAGCACCCCCAGAGGCTCCTACAATGAGCAGTTCTTC CASSTPRGSYNEQFF
TRBJ2-1 TRBV7-3 TRBD2 . TGTGCCAGCAGCCTGGGGACTACCAATGAGCAGTTCTTC CASSLGTTNEQFF
TRBJ2-2 TRBV27 TRBD2 . TGTGCCAGCAAAACCGGGACTAGCGTGGCCGGGGAGCTGTTTTTT CASKTGTSVAGELFF
TRBJ1-1 TRBV7-8 TRBD1 . TGTGCCAGCACCGCCTTGATTTGGTCAGGGGGGATTTTCGGCACTGAAGCTTTCTTT CASTALIWSGGIFGTEAFF
TRBJ2-3 TRBV5-1 TRBD1 once TGCGCCAGCAGCCTTGAGACAGGGCTCCCAGATACGCAGTATTTT CASSLETGLPDTQYF
TRBJ2-1 TRBV2 TRBD1 . TGTGCCAGCAGGGACAGGGGTGATGAGCAGTTCTTC CASRDRGDEQFF
TRBJ2-1 TRBV7-3 TRBD1 . TGTGCCAGCAGCTTAGGCACAGGGGTTCGGAGTGAGCAGTTCTTC CASSLGTGVRSEQFF
TRBJ2-3 TRBV15 . . TGTGCCACCAGCAGGGGGGGACGGAGGGGTACAGATACGCAGTATTTT CATSRGGRRGTDTQYF
TRBJ2-2 TRBV27 TRBD1 . TGTGCCAGCAGGACAGGGGACACCGGGGAGCTGTTTTTT CASRTGDTGELFF
TRBJ1-5 TRBV6-2/TRBV6-3 TRBD1 . TGTGCCAGCAGTTCTCACGGGACAGCCGGGGGAGGTCAGCCCCAGCATTTT CASSSHGTAGGGQPQHF
TRBJ2-1 TRBV24-1 TRBD2 . TGTGCCACGGGTAGCGGGAGGGCCGGATTCTACAATGAGCAGTTCTTC CATGSGRAGFYNEQFF
TRBJ1-6 TRBV5-1 TRBD1 . TGCGCCAGCAGCTTGGTATTCGGGACAGGGAAGTCCTATAATTCACCCCTCCACTTT CASSLVFGTGKSYNSPLHF
TRBJ2-1 TRBV7-2 TRBD1 . TGTGCCAGCAGCGACAGGGTCCGCTTAAATGAGCAGTTCTTC CASSDRVRLNEQFF
TRBJ2-3 TRBV30 . . TGTGCCTGGAGTAGGAGAGGTAGCAGTAGCACAGATACGCAGTATTTT CAWSRRGSSSTDTQYF
TRBJ1-6 TRBV27 . . TGTGCCAGCCCCAGGGCCGGGAATTCACCCCTCCACTTT CASPRAGNSPLHF
TRBJ2-7 TRBV7-9 TRBD2 . TGTGCCAGCAGCTTAGGACTTTTAGCGGGGGACCCCTTGGGGTACGAGCAGTACTTC CASSLGLLAGDPLGYEQYF
TRBJ2-7 TRBV18 TRBD2 once TGTGCCAGCTCGTCCGGGACTAGCGGATTTTACGAGCAGTACTTC CASSSGTSGFYEQYF
TRBJ2-1 TRBV7-7 . . TGTGCCAGCAGCTTACGGGTGGATGAAGAGCAGTTCTTC CASSLRVDEEQFF
TRBJ1-1 TRBV6-1 . . TGTGCCAGCAGTGACAGCACTGAAGCTTTCTTT CASSDSTEAFF
TRBJ2-1 TRBV5-1 TRBD1 . TGCGCCAGCAGCTACGAACCGGGACAGTTATCCTACAATGAGCAGTTCTTC CASSYEPGQLSYNEQFF